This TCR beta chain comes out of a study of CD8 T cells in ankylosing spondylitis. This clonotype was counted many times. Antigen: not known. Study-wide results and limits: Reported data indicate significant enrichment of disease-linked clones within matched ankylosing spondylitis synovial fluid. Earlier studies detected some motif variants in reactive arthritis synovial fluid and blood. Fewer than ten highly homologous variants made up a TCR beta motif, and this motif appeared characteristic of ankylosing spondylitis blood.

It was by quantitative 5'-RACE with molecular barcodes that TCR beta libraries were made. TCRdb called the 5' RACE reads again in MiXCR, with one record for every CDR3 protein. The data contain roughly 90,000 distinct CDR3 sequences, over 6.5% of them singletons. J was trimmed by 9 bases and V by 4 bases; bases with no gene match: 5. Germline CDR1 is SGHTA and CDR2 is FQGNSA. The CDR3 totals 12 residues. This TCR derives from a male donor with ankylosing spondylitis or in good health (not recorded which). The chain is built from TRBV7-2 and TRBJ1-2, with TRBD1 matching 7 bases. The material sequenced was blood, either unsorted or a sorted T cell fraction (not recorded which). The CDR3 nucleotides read TGTGCCAGCAGCTCCGACAGGGCGAGCTACACCTTC. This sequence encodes CASSSDRASYTF.